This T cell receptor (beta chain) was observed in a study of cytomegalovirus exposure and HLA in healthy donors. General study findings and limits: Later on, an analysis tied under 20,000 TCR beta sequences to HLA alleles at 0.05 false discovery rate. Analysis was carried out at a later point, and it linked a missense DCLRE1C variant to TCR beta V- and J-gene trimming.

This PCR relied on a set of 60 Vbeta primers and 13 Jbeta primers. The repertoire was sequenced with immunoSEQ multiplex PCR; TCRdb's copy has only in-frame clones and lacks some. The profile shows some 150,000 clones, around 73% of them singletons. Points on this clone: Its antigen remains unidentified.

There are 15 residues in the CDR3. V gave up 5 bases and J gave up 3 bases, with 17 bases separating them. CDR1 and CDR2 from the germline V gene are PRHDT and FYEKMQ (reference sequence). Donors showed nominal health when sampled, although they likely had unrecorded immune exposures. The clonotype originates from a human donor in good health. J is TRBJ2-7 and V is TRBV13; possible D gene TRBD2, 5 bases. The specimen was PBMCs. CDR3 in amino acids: CASSDGKVLGYEQYF. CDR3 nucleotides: TGTGCCAGCAGCGACGGGAAGGTCCTAGGCTACGAGCAGTACTTC.